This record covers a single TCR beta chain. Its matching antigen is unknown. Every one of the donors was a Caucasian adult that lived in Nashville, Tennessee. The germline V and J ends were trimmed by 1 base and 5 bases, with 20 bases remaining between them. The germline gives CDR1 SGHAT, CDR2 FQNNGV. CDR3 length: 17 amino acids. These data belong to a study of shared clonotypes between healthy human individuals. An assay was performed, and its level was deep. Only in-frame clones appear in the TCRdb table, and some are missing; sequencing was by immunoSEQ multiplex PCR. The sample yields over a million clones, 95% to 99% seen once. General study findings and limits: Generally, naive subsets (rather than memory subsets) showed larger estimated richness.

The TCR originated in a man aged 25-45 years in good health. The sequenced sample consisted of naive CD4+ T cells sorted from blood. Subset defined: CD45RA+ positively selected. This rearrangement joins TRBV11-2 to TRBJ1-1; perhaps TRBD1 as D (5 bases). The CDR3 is CASSLARGTIRKTEAFF. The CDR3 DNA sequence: TGTGCCAGCAGCTTAGCGCGGGGCACCATTAGGAAGACTGAAGCTTTCTTT.